The rows below give T cell receptor beta chains drawn from one sample of a study of identical twins. TCRdb processed the 5' RACE reads anew with MiXCR; each CDR3 protein has one entry. The repertoire holds about 690,000 distinct CDR3 sequences, 5.5% to 6.5% seen once, with roughly 1.6% in the top ten. The sequenced sample consisted of naive T cells sorted from blood. The origin of the receptors is a man aged 18 to 29 in good health. Each CDR3 is given with its conserved first and last residue. D genes are given only for firm matches. Size tells how often a clone was seen (once, few, many) or the class of an expanded clone, and some rows leave it out.

J	size	D	V	CDR3	DNA
TRBJ1-2	.	.	TRBV12-3/TRBV12-4	CASSLGGAIGYGYTF	TGTGCCAGCAGTTTAGGGGGGGCAATAGGCTATGGCTACACCTTC
TRBJ1-5	.	.	TRBV4-2	CASSQQTGRDSSNQPQHF	TGTGCCAGCAGCCAACAAACAGGGAGGGATAGTAGCAATCAGCCCCAGCATTTT
TRBJ1-2	few	TRBD1	TRBV20-1	CSGGQGPGYTF	TGCAGTGGAGGACAGGGTCCTGGCTACACCTTC
TRBJ2-1	many	.	TRBV20-1	CSASGSNEQFF	TGCAGTGCTAGTGGGAGCAATGAGCAGTTCTTC
TRBJ2-7	.	.	TRBV7-2	CASSEGGAAYEQYF	TGTGCCAGCAGTGAGGGGGGAGCCGCCTACGAGCAGTACTTC
TRBJ2-4	many	.	TRBV10-3	CAISEPLGAGGIQYF	TGTGCCATCAGTGAACCTCTTGGTGCAGGCGGCATTCAGTACTTC
TRBJ2-3	few	.	TRBV20-1	CSAPNPKQGSTDTQYF	TGCAGTGCTCCCAATCCGAAACAGGGAAGCACAGATACGCAGTATTTT
TRBJ2-7	many	TRBD1	TRBV5-1	CASSSSGTGLREQYF	TGCGCCAGCAGCTCCTCCGGGACAGGGCTGAGGGAGCAGTACTTC
TRBJ1-4	.	.	TRBV4-1	CASSHINRASDPGGEKLFF	TGCGCCAGCAGCCACATAAACCGGGCCTCAGATCCGGGCGGTGAAAAACTGTTTTTT
TRBJ1-5	few	.	TRBV6-6	CASRRENQPQHF	TGTGCCAGCAGGAGGGAAAATCAGCCCCAGCATTTT
TRBJ1-2	.	TRBD1	TRBV5-1	CASSLLTGGHGYTF	TGCGCCAGCAGCCTCCTGACAGGGGGCCATGGCTACACCTTC
TRBJ1-5	.	.	TRBV20-1	CSASRHTRLTDLNQPQHF	TGCAGTGCTTCCCGTCACACCCGACTCACAGATCTCAATCAGCCCCAGCATTTT
TRBJ1-5	.	.	TRBV5-5	CASSSHAVGQPQHF	TGTGCCAGCAGCTCCCACGCCGTCGGTCAGCCCCAGCATTTT
TRBJ1-1	many	.	TRBV6-2/TRBV6-3	CASSLIGEAFF	TGTGCCAGCAGTTTGATCGGCGAAGCTTTCTTT
TRBJ2-1	.	TRBD2	TRBV12-3/TRBV12-4	CASSLFAGWLAGGREQFF	TGTGCCAGCAGTTTATTTGCAGGTTGGTTAGCGGGAGGGCGTGAGCAGTTCTTC
TRBJ2-2	many	TRBD2	TRBV12-3/TRBV12-4	CASKVAGIDTGELFF	TGTGCCAGCAAGGTAGCGGGGATTGACACCGGGGAGCTGTTTTTT
TRBJ1-2	few	TRBD1	TRBV6-2/TRBV6-3	CASSYGQENNYGYTF	TGTGCCAGCAGTTACGGACAGGAGAATAACTATGGCTACACCTTC
TRBJ1-5	few	.	TRBV25-1	CASSEIPGQPQHF	TGTGCCAGCAGTGAAATCCCCGGTCAGCCCCAGCATTTT
TRBJ2-1	many	.	TRBV2	CASRNTASSYNEQFF	TGTGCCAGCAGGAATACGGCGAGCTCCTACAATGAGCAGTTCTTC
TRBJ2-5	few	.	TRBV5-1	CASSRRRGAEETQYF	TGCGCCAGCAGCCGCAGGAGGGGAGCGGAAGAGACCCAGTACTTC